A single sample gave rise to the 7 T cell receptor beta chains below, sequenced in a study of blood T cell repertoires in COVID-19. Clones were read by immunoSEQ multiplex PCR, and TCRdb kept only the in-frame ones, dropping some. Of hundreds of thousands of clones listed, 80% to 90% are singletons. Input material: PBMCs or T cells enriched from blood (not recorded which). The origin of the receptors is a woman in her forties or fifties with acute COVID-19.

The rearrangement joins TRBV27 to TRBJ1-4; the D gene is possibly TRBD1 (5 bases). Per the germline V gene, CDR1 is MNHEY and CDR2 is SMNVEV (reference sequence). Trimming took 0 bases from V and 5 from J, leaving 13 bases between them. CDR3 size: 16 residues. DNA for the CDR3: TGTGCCAGCAGTTTATCAGGGGCGTTCCCGAATGAAAAACTGTTTTTT. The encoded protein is CASSLSGAFPNEKLFF.

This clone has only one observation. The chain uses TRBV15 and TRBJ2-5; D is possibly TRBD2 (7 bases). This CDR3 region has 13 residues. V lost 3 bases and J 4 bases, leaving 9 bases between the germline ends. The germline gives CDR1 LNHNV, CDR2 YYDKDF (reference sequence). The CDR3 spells CATSRGGRETQYF. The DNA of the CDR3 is TGTGCCACCAGCAGGGGGGGGCGAGAGACCCAGTACTTC.

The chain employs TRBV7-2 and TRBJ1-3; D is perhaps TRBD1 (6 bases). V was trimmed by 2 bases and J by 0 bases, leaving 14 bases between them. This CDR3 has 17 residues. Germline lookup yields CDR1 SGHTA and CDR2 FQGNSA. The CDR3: CASSLLPQGPSGNTIYF. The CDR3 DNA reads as TGTGCCAGCAGCTTACTCCCACAGGGCCCCTCTGGAAACACCATATATTTT.

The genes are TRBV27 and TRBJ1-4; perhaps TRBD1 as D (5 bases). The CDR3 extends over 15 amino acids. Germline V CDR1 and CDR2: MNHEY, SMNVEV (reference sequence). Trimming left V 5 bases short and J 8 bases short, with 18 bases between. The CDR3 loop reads CASSPWNLGGEKLFF. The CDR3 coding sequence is TGTGCCAGCAGTCCCTGGAACCTCGGGGGGGAAAAACTGTTTTTT. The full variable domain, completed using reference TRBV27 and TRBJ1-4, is EAQVTQNPRYLITVTGKKLTVTCSQNMNHEYMSWYRQDPGLGLRQIYYSMNVEVTDKGDVPEGYKVSRKEKRNFPLILESPSPNQTSLYFCASSPWNLGGEKLFFGSGTQLSVL.

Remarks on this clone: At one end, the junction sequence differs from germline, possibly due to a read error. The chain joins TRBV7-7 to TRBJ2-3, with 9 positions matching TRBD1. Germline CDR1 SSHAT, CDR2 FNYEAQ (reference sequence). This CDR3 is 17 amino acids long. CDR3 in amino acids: CASSLGVAGTGSDTQYF. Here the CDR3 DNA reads TGTGCTAGCAGCTTAGGAGTGGCCGGGACAGGGAGTGATACGCAGTATTTT. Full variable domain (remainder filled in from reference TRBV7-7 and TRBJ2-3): GAGVSQSPRYKVTKRGQDVTLRCDPISSHATLYWYQQALGQGPEFLTYFNYEAQPDKSGLPSDRFSAERPEGSISTLTIQRTEQRDSAMYRCASSLGVAGTGSDTQYFGPGTRLTVL.

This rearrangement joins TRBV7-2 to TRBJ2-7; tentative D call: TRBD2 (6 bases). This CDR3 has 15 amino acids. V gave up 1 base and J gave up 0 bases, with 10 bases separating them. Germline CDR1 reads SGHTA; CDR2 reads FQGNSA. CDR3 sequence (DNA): TGTGCCAGCAGCTTAGGTACTAGCACCTCCTACGAGCAGTACTTC. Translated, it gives CASSLGTSTSYEQYF.

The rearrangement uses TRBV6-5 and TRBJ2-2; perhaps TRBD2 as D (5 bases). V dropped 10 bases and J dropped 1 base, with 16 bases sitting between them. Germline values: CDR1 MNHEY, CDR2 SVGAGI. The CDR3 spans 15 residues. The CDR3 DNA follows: TGTGCCACGAGCCCAAGCGGAGGGAACACCGGGGAGCTGTTTTTT. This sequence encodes CATSPSGGNTGELFF.